This T cell receptor (beta chain) was documented in a study of blood T cell repertoires in COVID-19. About the research overall: There were acute and convalescent COVID-19 samples, and they came from the United States, Italy and Spain. PBMCs, B-cell-depleted T cells, or T cells were the source of the cDNA or gDNA that made up the material.

Authors' processing steps: Scientists estimated how many nucleated cells there were by amplifying reference gene primers. TCRdb's table, derived via immunoSEQ multiplex PCR, lists solely in-frame clones and lacks some. V and J calls and clone size are as listed in that table; D and trimming were resolved from the DNA. The sample records tens of thousands of clones, around 90% being singletons. Seattle researchers signed up patients amid active infection and tracked them longitudinally. Per germline, CDR1 LGHDT and CDR2 YNNKEL (reference sequence). V lost 4 bases to trimming and J lost 10 bases; unmatched junction nucleotides: 14. This CDR3 has 15 residues.

The specimen was peripheral blood. This rearrangement joins TRBV3-1 (or the pseudogene TRBV3-2) to TRBJ1-2; 8 nucleotides agree with TRBD1. The source is a man in his 60s with COVID-19, enrolled during active disease. The CDR3 DNA sequence: TGTGCCAGCAGCCCAAGCTTCGGACAGGGAAATTTCTACACCTTC. Translation: CASSPSFGQGNFYTF.